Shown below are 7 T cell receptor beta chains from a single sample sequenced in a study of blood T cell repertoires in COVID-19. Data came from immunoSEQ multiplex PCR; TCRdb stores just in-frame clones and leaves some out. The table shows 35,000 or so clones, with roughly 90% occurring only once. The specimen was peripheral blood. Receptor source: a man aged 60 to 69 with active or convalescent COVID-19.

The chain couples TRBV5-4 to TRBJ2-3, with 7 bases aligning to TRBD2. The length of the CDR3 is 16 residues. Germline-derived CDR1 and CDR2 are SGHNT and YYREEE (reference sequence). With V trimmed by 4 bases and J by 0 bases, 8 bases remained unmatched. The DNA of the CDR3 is TGTGCCAGCAGCCCGATTAGCGGGTATAGCACAGATACGCAGTATTTT. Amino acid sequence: CASSPISGYSTDTQYF.

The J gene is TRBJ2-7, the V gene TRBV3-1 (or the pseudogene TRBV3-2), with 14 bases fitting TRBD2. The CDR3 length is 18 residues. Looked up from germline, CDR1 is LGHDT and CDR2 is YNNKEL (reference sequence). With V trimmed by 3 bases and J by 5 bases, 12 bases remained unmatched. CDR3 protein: CASSHQTGTSGRIDEQYF. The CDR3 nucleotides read TGTGCCAGCAGCCATCAAACCGGGACTAGCGGGAGAATTGACGAGCAGTACTTC.

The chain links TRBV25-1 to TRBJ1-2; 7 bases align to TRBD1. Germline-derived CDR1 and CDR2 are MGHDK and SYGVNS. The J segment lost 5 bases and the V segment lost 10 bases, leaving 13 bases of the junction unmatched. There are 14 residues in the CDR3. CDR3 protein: CATPTGTAIYGYTF. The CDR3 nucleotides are TGTGCCACTCCGACGGGGACAGCAATATATGGCTACACCTTC.

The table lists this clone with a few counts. DNA of the CDR3: TGTGCCAGCAGTTCCGTTTGGGAGGGTGAGCAGTTCTTC. It specifies CASSSVWEGEQFF. The chain has TRBV6-5 and TRBJ2-1, with TRBD2 matching 7 bases. V lost 4 bases, J lost 9 bases, and 6 bases stayed unmatched. The CDR3 is 13 amino acids. CDR1 is MNHEY, CDR2 SVGAGI, per germline.

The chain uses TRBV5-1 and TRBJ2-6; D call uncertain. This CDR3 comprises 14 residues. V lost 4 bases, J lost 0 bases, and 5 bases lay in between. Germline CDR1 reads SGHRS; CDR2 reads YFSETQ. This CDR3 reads CASSPFSGANVLTF. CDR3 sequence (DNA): TGCGCCAGCAGCCCCTTCTCTGGGGCCAACGTCCTGACTTTC.

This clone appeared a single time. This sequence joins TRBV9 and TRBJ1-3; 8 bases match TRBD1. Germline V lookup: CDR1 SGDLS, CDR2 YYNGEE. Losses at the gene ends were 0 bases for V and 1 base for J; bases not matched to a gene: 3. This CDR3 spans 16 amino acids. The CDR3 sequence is CASSVATGGSGNTIYF. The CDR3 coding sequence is TGTGCCAGCAGCGTAGCTACAGGGGGATCTGGAAACACCATATATTTT.

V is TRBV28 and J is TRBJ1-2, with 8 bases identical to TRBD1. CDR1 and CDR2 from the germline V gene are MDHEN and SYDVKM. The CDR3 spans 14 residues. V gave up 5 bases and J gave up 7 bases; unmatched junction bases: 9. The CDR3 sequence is CASSQYDRGAGYTF. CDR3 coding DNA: TGTGCCAGCAGTCAATACGACAGGGGTGCTGGCTACACCTTC.